This TCR beta chain was sequenced in a study of response to subunit inactivated influenza vaccine. Whole-study findings and limits: It was suggested by the authors that few new T cells are recruited by each seasonal influenza vaccination.

The V end was cut by 1 base, the J end by 0 bases, with 4 bases between. Germline V gene sequence: CDR1 SEHNR, CDR2 FQNEAQ (reference sequence). The CDR3 has 14 residues. On this clonotype itself: As yet, its antigen is unknown.

Using its own MiXCR run on the RT-PCR reads, TCRdb lists one record per CDR3 protein. The sample consists of over 400,000 distinct CDR3 sequences, over 9.5% of them appearing once. V is TRBV7-9 and J is TRBJ2-1; no firm D call. The sample was PBMCs from blood, taken roughly 45 days after vaccination. The TCR comes from a man aged 50 to 60 who received an inactivated influenza vaccine. The CDR3 bases are TGTGCCAGCAGCTTAGATTTCTCCTACAATGAGCAGTTCTTC. This gives the protein CASSLDFSYNEQFF. Full variable domain (outside the CDR3, taken from reference TRBV7-9 and TRBJ2-1): DTGVSQNPRHKITKRGQNVTFRCDPISEHNRLYWYRQTLGQGPEFLTYFQNEAQLEKSRLLSDRFSAERPKGSFSTLEIQRTEQGDSAMYLCASSLDFSYNEQFFGPGTRLTVL.